The T cell receptor beta chain described here comes from a study of blood T cell repertoires in COVID-19. CDR3 length equals 14 residues. CDR1 and CDR2 from the germline V gene are SGHVS and FQNEAQ. Losses at the gene ends were 4 bases for V and 7 bases for J; bases not matched to a gene: 9. Using immunoSEQ multiplex PCR, the repertoire was profiled, and TCRdb retains in-frame clones only, with some absent. The sample shows roughly 97,000 clones, about 80% of them seen only once. This chain joins TRBV7-8 and TRBJ2-7, with 8 bases identical to TRBD1. This sequence was found in a woman aged 80 or over with active or convalescent COVID-19. Sequencing was performed on peripheral blood. The CDR3 region is CASSSPSRGHEQYF. In nucleotides, the CDR3 is TGTGCCAGCAGCTCCCCCAGCAGGGGGCATGAGCAGTACTTC.